The 31 T cell receptor beta chains below were found in one sample sequenced in a study of glioma-infiltrating T cells. Amplification of TCR alpha and beta CDR3 regions from RNA used iRepertoire nested multiplex PCR. TCRdb analysed the multiplex PCR reads with MiXCR anew, one entry per CDR3 protein. The table shows around 350,000 distinct CDR3 sequences, with roughly two fifths occurring only once. The sequencing sample was made of glioma tissue, nonneoplastic brain tissue, or PBMCs (not recorded which). Every receptor here comes from a human donor with low-grade glioma or glioblastoma, undergoing nonglioma brain surgery, or in good health (not recorded which).

Concerning this clonotype: This may be a read error: a much more frequent sequence differs by one nucleotide. The chain recombines TRBV3-1 with TRBJ2-3, with TRBD1 as a possible D gene (5 bases). The CDR3 extends over 13 amino acids. Germline V gives CDR1 LGHDT, CDR2 YNNKEL (reference sequence). V was cut by 9 bases and J by 0 bases, with 10 bases left in between. For the CDR3, the DNA is TGTGCCAGAGGCAGGGTGAGCACAGATACGCAGTATTTT. It is translated as CARGRVSTDTQYF.

The chain combines TRBV5-4 with TRBJ2-3, with 7 bases identical to TRBD2. V was pared by 5 bases and J by 3 bases, with 12 bases of the junction left unmatched. This CDR3 has 16 residues. From germline, CDR1 is SGHNT and CDR2 YYREEE (reference sequence). Here the CDR3 reads CASSLRGGGETDTQYF. The CDR3 DNA reads TGTGCCAGCAGTCTCCGTGGGGGGGGAGAAACAGATACGCAGTATTTT.

Details on this clonotype: At one end the junction does not follow the germline gene, possibly because of a read error. This rearrangement joins TRBV2 to TRBJ2-1; no clear D. This CDR3 has 13 residues. Germline CDR1 reads SNHLY; CDR2 reads FYNNEI. The CDR3 DNA reads TGTACCAGCAGTGACCAGACTGACAATGAGCAGTTCTTC. It encodes CTSSDQTDNEQFF. The full variable domain, in which reference TRBV2 and TRBJ2-1 provide the parts outside the CDR3, is EPEVTQTPSHQVTQMGQEVILRCVPISNHLYFYWYRQILGQKVEFLVSFYNNEISEKSEIFDDQFSVERPDGSNFTLKIRSTKLEDSAMYFCTSSDQTDNEQFFGPGTRLTVL.

Worth noting for this clonotype: A much larger clone lies a single base off, so this may be a read error. The chain combines TRBV6-5 with TRBJ1-3; the D gene is possibly TRBD1 (5 bases). Trimming stripped 5 bases from V and 0 bases from J, with 11 bases between. The CDR3 covers 15 residues. Germline-derived CDR1 and CDR2 are MNHEY and SVGAGI. The CDR3 DNA reads TGTGCCAGCAGTCGTTACAGGCACTCTGGAAACACCATATATTTT. Protein sequence: CASSRYRHSGNTIYF.

This chain links TRBV12-3 or TRBV12-4 with TRBJ1-2, with D unresolved. This CDR3 is 14 amino acids long. Deletions cut 6 bases from V and 0 bases from J, with 11 bases between. The CDR3 sequence: CASSPLASNYGYTF. Here the CDR3 DNA reads TGTGCCAGCAGCCCTCTGGCCTCTAACTATGGCTACACCTTC.

With respect to this clonotype: It may be a read error: a sequence one base away is much more abundant. The chain is built from TRBV6-4 and TRBJ1-2; D unresolved. This CDR3 is built from 14 residues. V was cut by 5 bases and J by 9 bases, with 19 bases left in between. Germline CDR1 and CDR2: MRHNA and SNTAGT. In DNA, the CDR3 is TGTGCCAGCAGTCCCTTGAATTCAGGAGAGAGCTACACCTTC. This sequence encodes CASSPLNSGESYTF.

The chain joins TRBV20-1 to TRBJ2-7; a weak D match, TRBD2 (6 bases). This CDR3 is 13 amino acids long. Germline V gene data show CDR1 as DFQATT and CDR2 as SNEGSKA (reference sequence). V was pared by 4 bases and J by 2 bases, with 12 bases between. The CDR3 DNA reads TGCAGTGCTACCGGGACTGAGCCCTACGAGCAGTACTTC. This sequence encodes CSATGTEPYEQYF.

A word on this clonotype: It may be a read error: a sequence one base away is much more abundant. This chain uses TRBV4-3 with TRBJ1-2; D is perhaps TRBD1 (5 bases). This CDR3 is built from 14 residues. The V gene's germline CDR1 is LGHNA and CDR2 YSLEER. For the CDR3, the DNA is TGCGCCAGCAGCCAAAGGAGCGGGGGTCCTGGCTACGCCTTC. This sequence encodes CASSQRSGGPGYAF.

The rearrangement joins TRBV5-1 to TRBJ2-1; 13 positions match TRBD2. The V segment lost 4 bases and the J segment 1 base; nucleotides outside the gene matches: 11. This CDR3 is 19 amino acids long. Per the germline V gene, CDR1 is SGHRS and CDR2 is YFSETQ. CDR3 in amino acids: CASSGPGTSGIFSYNEQFF. The CDR3, as DNA: TGCGCCAGCAGCGGCCCGGGGACTAGCGGGATTTTTTCCTACAATGAGCAGTTCTTC. The entire variable domain, with the rest obtained from reference TRBV5-1 and TRBJ2-1, is as follows: KAGVTQTPRYLIKTRGQQVTLSCSPISGHRSVSWYQQTPGQGLQFLFEYFSETQRNKGNFPGRFSGRQFSNSRSEMNVSTLELGDSALYLCASSGPGTSGIFSYNEQFFGPGTRLTVL.

This clonotype was picked up many times. The CDR3: CASSLRWSGPEAFF. The CDR3 DNA reads TGTGCCAGCAGTTTACGATGGTCCGGGCCTGAAGCTTTCTTT. The chain joins TRBV27 to TRBJ1-1; D is unresolved. CDR1 is MNHEY, CDR2 SMNVEV, per germline (reference sequence). This CDR3 has 14 residues. V was shortened by 2 bases and J by 6 bases, with 13 bases between the two germline ends.

As concerns this clonotype: This clone may be a read error of a much larger clone one base away. Here the CDR3 reads CSADGTSRNQHQHF. The CDR3 DNA reads TGCAGTGCAGACGGCACTAGTCGCAATCAGCACCAGCATTTT. The V call is TRBV20-1, the J call TRBJ1-5, with D unclear. The CDR3 length is 14 residues. Per the germline V gene, CDR1 is DFQATT and CDR2 is SNEGSKA (reference sequence).

A word on this clonotype: A much more abundant neighbour one base away suggests this may be a read error. V and J are TRBV28 and TRBJ2-4, with D hard to call. From germline, CDR1 is MDHEN and CDR2 SYDVKM. The ends were cut back, 1 base at V and 0 bases at J, with 13 bases in the middle. The CDR3 has 17 residues. CDR3 sequence: CASSLSSVVLAKNIQYF. In DNA, the CDR3 is TGTGCCAGCAGTTTATCCAGTGTAGTACTAGCCAAAAACATTCAGTACTTC.

J is TRBJ2-7 and V is TRBV7-9; D gene ambiguous. CDR3 size: 13 residues. V lost 2 bases, J lost 4 bases, and 9 bases lay in between. Germline loops: CDR1 SEHNR, CDR2 FQNEAQ (reference sequence). Here the CDR3 DNA reads TGTGCCAGCAGCTTACCCTTTGCGTACGAGCAGTACTTC. Residues: CASSLPFAYEQYF.

In regard to this clonotype: This could be a read error, since a much larger clone is one nucleotide away. The V gene is TRBV28, the J gene TRBJ1-1; D ambiguous. Germline V CDR1 and CDR2: MDHEN, SYDVKM. The CDR3 is made up of 12 amino acids. V gave up 5 bases and J gave up 9 bases, with 13 bases separating them. The CDR3 DNA reads as TGTGCCAGCAGTCACCTTCTTACTAAAGCTTTCTTT. Amino acid sequence: CASSHLLTKAFF.

There are a few counts of this clonotype. The rearrangement joins TRBV7-2 to TRBJ2-1; 11 bases match TRBD2. J was trimmed by 7 bases and V by 4 bases; bases with no gene match: 9. Per the germline V gene, CDR1 is SGHTA and CDR2 is FQGNSA. This CDR3 spans 16 amino acids. CDR3 sequence reads: CASSYQLAGVQNEQFF. The CDR3 nucleotides are TGTGCCAGCAGCTATCAACTAGCGGGAGTGCAAAATGAGCAGTTCTTC.

The sample holds many counts of this clonotype. This rearrangement joins TRBV27 to TRBJ2-1; a weak D match, TRBD2 (5 bases). The CDR3 loop spans 16 amino acids. CDR1 and CDR2 (germline): MNHEY, SMNVEV (reference sequence). Trimming cost V 4 bases and J 5 bases, with 18 bases left between them. For the CDR3, the DNA is TGTGCCAGCAGTTCGGCGGGCTTCGGCGGCCACAATGAGCAGTTCTTC. Translation gives CASSSAGFGGHNEQFF.

Remarks on this clonotype: One end of the junction does not line up with germline, which may come from a read error. This rearrangement joins TRBV18 to TRBJ2-7; no clear D. The CDR3 contains 14 residues. Germline loops: CDR1 KGHSH, CDR2 LQKENI. For the CDR3, the DNA is TGTGCCAGCTCGCCACCGTCCGGCCCTTCCGAGCAGTACTTC. Its protein is CASSPPSGPSEQYF.

This clonotype was counted between two and nine times. This sequence joins TRBV7-6 and TRBJ2-2, with 7 bases lining up with TRBD1. The CDR3 is 15 residues long. The trim removed 3 bases at V and 2 bases at J, leaving 3 bases unmatched. Germline CDR1 and CDR2: SGHVS and FNYEAQ. As DNA, the CDR3 is TGTGCCAGCAGCTTGAACAGGGGAAACACCGGGGAGCTGTTTTTT. The encoded protein is CASSLNRGNTGELFF.

This clonotype was found many times. The rearrangement uses TRBV20-1 and TRBJ1-1; weak D call: TRBD1 (5 bases). This CDR3 contains 11 residues. V was trimmed by 6 bases and J by 7 bases, leaving 12 bases between them. Per germline, CDR1 DFQATT and CDR2 SNEGSKA (reference sequence). In DNA, the CDR3 is TGCAGTGCGGCAGGGAGGGATGAAGCTTTCTTT. Amino acid sequence: CSAAGRDEAFF.

As regards this clonotype: Just one base apart from a much larger clone, this may be a read error. The chain couples TRBV7-2 to TRBJ2-5; no reliable D call. CDR1 and CDR2 from the germline V gene are SGHTA and FQGNSA. The CDR3 contains 15 residues. The V gene lost 5 bases and the J gene lost 9 bases, with 22 bases spanning the gap. The CDR3 region is CASSTASRRLVPQYF. In DNA form, the CDR3 reads TGTGCCAGCAGCACCGCGAGCCGGCGATTGGTGCCCCAGTACTTC.

As concerns this clonotype: The conserved closing phenylalanine or tryptophan is absent in this CDR3, likely reflecting a read error. V and J are TRBV20-1 and TRBJ2-1, with 11 positions matching TRBD2. Germline V gene data show CDR1 as DFQATT and CDR2 as SNEGSKA (reference sequence). Germline trimming cut 1 base from V and 7 bases from J; bases unmatched to any gene: 12. The CDR3 has 17 residues. The CDR3 loop is CSARVLTGTSGLNEQFS. CDR3 sequence (DNA): TGCAGTGCTAGAGTTCTTACCGGGACTAGCGGATTGAATGAGCAGTTCTCC.

Details on this clonotype: One end of the junction varies from germline; a read error may be responsible. This chain joins TRBV7-9 and TRBJ1-1; 7 bases are shared with TRBD1. The CDR3 spans 17 residues. Germline CDR1 and CDR2: SEHNR and FQNEAQ (reference sequence). CDR3 nucleotide sequence: TGTGCCAGCGCGTCCCGGGACAGTTCTGAAATGAACACTAAAGCTTTCTTT. This gives the protein CASASRDSSEMNTKAFF.

This clonotype has ten or more counts. The V call is TRBV28, the J call TRBJ2-7, with 11 bases lining up with TRBD2. The CDR3 contains 19 residues. From germline, CDR1 is MDHEN and CDR2 SYDVKM. J lost 3 bases, V lost 2 bases, and 15 bases had no gene match. The CDR3 DNA reads TGTGCCAGCAGTTTAGGTTTCGCGAGTTTCGGGACTAGCGGCTACGAGCAGTACTTC. Protein: CASSLGFASFGTSGYEQYF.

At least ten counts were recorded for this clonotype. The chain combines TRBV7-2 with TRBJ1-1; a weak D match, TRBD1 (5 bases). The CDR3 is 13 residues long. Trimming removed 7 bases at V and 9 bases at J, with 18 bases between. Germline CDR1 is SGHTA and CDR2 is FQGNSA. The CDR3 nucleotides read TGTGCCAGCACCCCAGCAGGGTTCGTCCAAGCTTTCTTT. Its translation is CASTPAGFVQAFF.

V and J are TRBV4-2 and TRBJ2-1, with D perhaps matching TRBD1 or TRBD2 (5 bases each). CDR1 is LGHNA, CDR2 YNFKEQ, per germline. Trimming shortened V by 0 bases and J by 5 bases, and 11 bases separated the two germline ends. The CDR3 is 15 amino acids. The CDR3 sequence: CASSQDGAADNEQFF. Here the CDR3 DNA reads TGTGCCAGCAGCCAAGATGGGGCAGCGGACAATGAGCAGTTCTTC.

This clonotype has ten or more counts. The chain carries TRBV27 and TRBJ2-3, with 7 positions matching TRBD2. Per germline, CDR1 MNHEY and CDR2 SMNVEV (reference sequence). This CDR3 is built from 15 residues. The J segment lost 8 bases and the V segment lost 5 bases, leaving 13 bases of the junction unmatched. Here the CDR3 DNA reads TGTGCCAGCAGTGCCCTAGGCGGGAGCACCGGTACGCAGTATTTT. Translation: CASSALGGSTGTQYF.

The sample holds many counts of this clonotype. In nucleotides, the CDR3 is TGTGCCAGCCGGACTAGCATTTCCTACAATGAGCAGTTCTTC. Protein sequence: CASRTSISYNEQFF. This sequence joins TRBV27 and TRBJ2-1; 8 bases align to TRBD2. V gave up 8 bases and J gave up 1 base; unmatched junction bases: 4. The V gene's germline CDR1 is MNHEY and CDR2 SMNVEV (reference sequence). This CDR3 contains 14 residues.

About this clonotype itself: Given a much more abundant clone one base away, this may be a read error. The J gene is TRBJ1-5, the V gene TRBV6-2 or TRBV6-3; D is ambiguous. Germline V gene lookup returns CDR1 MNHEY and CDR2 SVGEGT. CDR3 length: 13 amino acids. The V and J ends lost 2 bases and 8 bases respectively, with 10 bases between them. CDR3 protein: CASSYPLDKPQHF. The CDR3 bases are TGTGCCAGCAGTTACCCCCTGGATAAGCCCCAGCATTTT.

The V and J genes are TRBV2 and TRBJ2-7; D may be TRBD1 (5 bases). Germline lookup yields CDR1 SNHLY and CDR2 FYNNEI. The germline V and J ends were trimmed by 4 bases and 2 bases, with 15 bases remaining between them. This CDR3 has 15 amino acids. The CDR3 loop is CASSVTGMGPYEQYF. The DNA of the CDR3 is TGTGCCAGCAGTGTAACAGGTATGGGGCCCTACGAGCAGTACTTC.

This clonotype was recorded at least ten times. V and J are TRBV28 and TRBJ2-3, with D possibly TRBD2 on 6 matching bases. V shed 3 bases and J shed 1 base, with 14 bases lying between them. This CDR3 is 16 amino acids long. Per germline, CDR1 MDHEN and CDR2 SYDVKM. The CDR3 DNA follows: TGTGCCAGCAGTTTTTTACGGGCTAGCGGCACAGATACGCAGTATTTT. Protein: CASSFLRASGTDTQYF.

This chain connects TRBV6-2 or TRBV6-3 to TRBJ1-1; D is unclear. CDR1 and CDR2 (germline): MNHEY, SVGEGT. This CDR3 has 12 amino acids. The V end was cut by 2 bases, the J end by 6 bases, with 7 bases between. CDR3 bases: TGTGCCAGCAGTTACCCCTACGCTGAAGCTTTCTTT. Amino acids: CASSYPYAEAFF.